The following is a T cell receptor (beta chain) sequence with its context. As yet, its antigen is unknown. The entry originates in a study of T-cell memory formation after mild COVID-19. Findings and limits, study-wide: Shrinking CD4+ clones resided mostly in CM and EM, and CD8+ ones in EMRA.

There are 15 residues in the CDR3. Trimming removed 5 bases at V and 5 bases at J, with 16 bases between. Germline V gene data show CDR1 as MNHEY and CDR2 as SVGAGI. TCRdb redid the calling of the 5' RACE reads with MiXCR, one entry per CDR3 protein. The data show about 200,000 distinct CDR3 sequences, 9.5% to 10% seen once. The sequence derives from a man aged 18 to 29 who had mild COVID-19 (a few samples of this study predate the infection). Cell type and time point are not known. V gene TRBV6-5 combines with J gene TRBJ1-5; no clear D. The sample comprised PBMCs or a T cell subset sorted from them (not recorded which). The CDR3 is CASSATSGWDQPQHF. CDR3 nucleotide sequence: TGTGCCAGCAGTGCCACGTCGGGTTGGGATCAGCCCCAGCATTTT.